What follows describes a single T cell receptor beta chain. Its specificity is unknown. CDR1 SGHNT and CDR2 YENEEA come from the germline V gene. The CDR3 is 13 residues long. V lost 2 bases and J lost 12, with 15 bases in between. Produced via immunoSEQ multiplex PCR; TCRdb's table is partial and in-frame only. The sample consists of roughly 500,000 clones, around 79% of them appearing once. The data belong to a study of shared clonotypes between healthy human individuals. Broader study findings: The study drew on few donors, limiting represented genetic and exposure-history diversity.

The chain uses TRBV11-3 and TRBJ2-3; a weak D match, TRBD1 (6 bases). The receptor comes from a woman aged 40 to 50 in good health. Some clones in this sample may be carry-over from other donors' samples. The material sequenced was PBMCs. The CDR3: CASSLMGRDIQYF. The CDR3 DNA reads TGTGCCAGCAGCTTAATGGGCCGGGACATACAGTATTTT.